These T cell receptor beta chains were read from a single sample in a study of spatial heterogeneity in lung cancer. Each CDR3 protein is one row after TCRdb ran MiXCR on the 5' RACE reads. This table has more than 80,000 distinct CDR3 sequences, about an eighth appearing once. The sample was PBMCs, taken at surgery. The receptors come from a male donor with early-stage non-small cell lung cancer. Both conserved end residues are part of each CDR3. A D gene is named only where the DNA matches it firmly. Not all rows give a size; the values are once, few, many and, for expanded clones, a class.

TGTGCCAGTAGTATCGGGGTGAGCAATCAGCCCCAGCATTTT	CASSIGVSNQPQHF	few	-	TRBV19	TRBJ1-5
TGTGCCAGCAGTTTATTCCGGACAGGGAAATCTGGCTACACCTTC	CASSLFRTGKSGYTF	-	TRBD1	TRBV28	TRBJ1-2
TGTGCCAGCAGTTTACTGCGGGGGAACACAGATACGCAGTATTTT	CASSLLRGNTDTQYF	few	TRBD2	TRBV12-3/TRBV12-4	TRBJ2-3
TGTGCCAGCAGCGTCCGACAGGGGGGCACCGGGGAGCTGTTTTTT	CASSVRQGGTGELFF	few	TRBD1	TRBV7-6	TRBJ2-2
TGTGCCATCAGTGAGTCGGCACAGTTTAATGAAAAACTGTTTTTT	CAISESAQFNEKLFF	-	-	TRBV10-3	TRBJ1-4
TGCAGCGTTGCGTCAGATCCTAACTATGGCTACACCTTC	CSVASDPNYGYTF	-	-	TRBV29-1	TRBJ1-2
TGTGCCAGCGATCGCGCACAGGGCTCCGAGCAGTTCTTC	CASDRAQGSEQFF	few	-	TRBV2	TRBJ2-1
TGTGCCAGCAGTACCCGGACGTCTACCTACGAGCAGTACTTC	CASSTRTSTYEQYF	-	-	TRBV6-5	TRBJ2-7
TGTGCCAGCAGTTTGGACAGAATTGGGACCCAGTACTTC	CASSLDRIGTQYF	once	-	TRBV3-1	TRBJ2-5
TGTGCCAGCAGCCAAGGACAGGGGAGGCAAGAGACCCAGTACTTC	CASSQGQGRQETQYF	-	TRBD1	TRBV14	TRBJ2-5
TGTGCCAGCAGCTTAGAACAGAGAAGTGGCTACACCTTC	CASSLEQRSGYTF	-	-	TRBV7-8	TRBJ1-2
TGTGCCAGCAAGCGGGGAACGAACACCGGGGAGCTGTTTTTT	CASKRGTNTGELFF	-	TRBD2	TRBV6-1	TRBJ2-2
TGCAGCGTGAAGGGACTAGCGGGAGCGCGCTACACCGGGGAGCTGTTTTTT	CSVKGLAGARYTGELFF	few	TRBD2	TRBV29-1	TRBJ2-2
TGTGCCAGCAGTTTAGCCGGCGGGGAGCTGTTTTTT	CASSLAGGELFF	few	-	TRBV12-3/TRBV12-4	TRBJ2-2
TGTGCCAGCAGCCAAGATTGGGACCGGCCGAAGGGGGCCCTCCACTTT	CASSQDWDRPKGALHF	many	-	TRBV3-1	TRBJ1-6
TGTGCCAGCAGCTTATATCCGGGTAGCACTGAAGCTTTCTTT	CASSLYPGSTEAFF	few	-	TRBV7-3	TRBJ1-1
TGTGCCAGCTCACCACCTGTGGGCCTTACTACCGGGGAGCTGTTTTTT	CASSPPVGLTTGELFF	-	-	TRBV18	TRBJ2-2
TGCAGTGCTAGAGTGAGGGGAGAGAGCTCCTACGAGCAGTACTTC	CSARVRGESSYEQYF	-	-	TRBV20-1	TRBJ2-7
TGTGCCAGCAGCCAAGGACTGCCTAGCACAGATACGCAGTATTTT	CASSQGLPSTDTQYF	-	-	TRBV11-2	TRBJ2-3
TGTGCCAGTAGTACTAGCGGCGGACAGACCCAGTACTTC	CASSTSGGQTQYF	few	TRBD2	TRBV19	TRBJ2-5
TGTGCCAGCAGCGTAGCTAGCCTAGCGCAAACCTGCGAGCAGTACTTC	CASSVASLAQTCEQYF	-	-	TRBV9	TRBJ2-7
TGTGCCAGCAGTTTATACTGGACAGGGCAGTCACCCCTCCACTTT	CASSLYWTGQSPLHF	-	TRBD1	TRBV27	TRBJ1-6
TGCGCCAGCAGCTTGGAGGCAGACACAGATACGCAGTATTTT	CASSLEADTDTQYF	few	-	TRBV5-1	TRBJ2-3
TGCAGCGTTGGGCTGACAGGGGACAGGAATCAGCCCCAGCATTTT	CSVGLTGDRNQPQHF	-	TRBD1	TRBV29-1	TRBJ1-5
TGTGCCAGCAGCTGGGGGATAGCCAAAAACATTCAGTACTTC	CASSWGIAKNIQYF	-	-	TRBV5-6	TRBJ2-4
TGCGCCAGCAAGTTGGGACAGGGGTCTTCCTACGAGCAGTACTTC	CASKLGQGSSYEQYF	few	TRBD1	TRBV10-2	TRBJ2-7
TGCGCCAGCAGCTTGGCCACGGGAAGAGAAAACATTCAGTACTTC	CASSLATGRENIQYF	many	-	TRBV5-1	TRBJ2-4
TGCAGTGCCCCTGAGCGGGGGTTAAAACTCTACGAGCAGTACTTC	CSAPERGLKLYEQYF	-	TRBD2	TRBV20-1	TRBJ2-7
TGTGCCAGTGGACAGAACAATCAGCCCCAGCATTTT	CASGQNNQPQHF	-	-	TRBV19	TRBJ1-5
TGTGCCAGCAGAGGACAGGGGGTGGCTAATGAAAAACTGTTTTTT	CASRGQGVANEKLFF	few	TRBD1	TRBV25-1	TRBJ1-4
TGTGCCAGCACCCAACAGAGCTCTGGGGCCAACGTCCTGACTTTC	CASTQQSSGANVLTF	-	-	TRBV5-5	TRBJ2-6
TGTGCCAGCAGCCCTGGGGTAGCGGGGGCCTACGAGCAGTACTTC	CASSPGVAGAYEQYF	-	TRBD2	TRBV7-2	TRBJ2-7
TGTGCCAGCAGTTACGAGTCGGGGGGAAGCACAGATACGCAGTATTTT	CASSYESGGSTDTQYF	-	TRBD2	TRBV6-2/TRBV6-3	TRBJ2-3
TGTGCCAGCAGCTATTTACAGGGAAGCAATCAGCCCCAGCATTTT	CASSYLQGSNQPQHF	many	-	TRBV2	TRBJ1-5
TGTGCCAGCAGCTTCCTCGGGGGCAACGAGCAGTACTTC	CASSFLGGNEQYF	many	-	TRBV7-9	TRBJ2-7
TGTGCCATCAGGACGGACAGGGGGCCCACAGATACGCAGTATTTT	CAIRTDRGPTDTQYF	few	TRBD1	TRBV10-3	TRBJ2-3
TGTGCCAGCAGTTACAACCCAGGGAGCACAGATACGCAGTATTTT	CASSYNPGSTDTQYF	-	-	TRBV6-5	TRBJ2-3
TGTGCCAGCTGGATTGATATGCCTGGCACCACCTCTGGGGCCAACGTCCTGACTTTC	CASWIDMPGTTSGANVLTF	few	-	TRBV25-1	TRBJ2-6
TGTGCCACCCACCGGGCACGGAACACTGAAGCTTTCTTT	CATHRARNTEAFF	few	-	TRBV6-5	TRBJ1-1
TGTGCCAGCAGATACCGTCAAGCCGAAGTCCCCGGGGAGCTGTTTTTT	CASRYRQAEVPGELFF	few	-	TRBV12-3/TRBV12-4	TRBJ2-2
TGTGCCAGCAGCTTACGGGGGCCCTCTGGAAACACCATATATTTT	CASSLRGPSGNTIYF	few	-	TRBV7-9	TRBJ1-3
TGCGCCAGCAGCTTTCTTAGGACAGGGGACACTGAAGCTTTCTTT	CASSFLRTGDTEAFF	few	TRBD1	TRBV5-1	TRBJ1-1
TGCGCCAGCAGCTACCGGGACAGCCATTCCTACAATGAGCAGTTCTTC	CASSYRDSHSYNEQFF	-	TRBD1	TRBV5-1	TRBJ2-1
TGCAGCGTCCAACCTGAGGCAGATACGCAGTATTTT	CSVQPEADTQYF	many	-	TRBV29-1	TRBJ2-3
TGTGCCAGCAGCTTAACGACAGGGGGCTGGGATTCACCCCTCCACTTT	CASSLTTGGWDSPLHF	few	TRBD1	TRBV7-9	TRBJ1-6
TGTGCCAGCAGTCCTCGGACAGGGGTAGCCTCCTACGAGCAGTACTTC	CASSPRTGVASYEQYF	few	TRBD1	TRBV6-6	TRBJ2-7
TGCAGTGCCCAAATGGACACTGAAGCTTTCTTT	CSAQMDTEAFF	many	-	TRBV20-1	TRBJ1-1